These T cell receptor beta chains were read from a single sample in a study of cytomegalovirus exposure and HLA in healthy donors. Clones were read by immunoSEQ multiplex PCR, and TCRdb kept only the in-frame ones, dropping some. The sample has 150,000 to 200,000 clones; around 84% are singletons. Material: PBMCs. Receptors were obtained from a woman aged 18-30 years in good health and CMV-seronegative. The CDR3 runs from the conserved cysteine through the conserved F or W. Each record gives: clone size, J gene, V gene, D gene, CDR3 DNA, CDR3 protein. A D gene is named only where the DNA matches it firmly. Only part of the rows carry a size: once, few, many, or a class if the clone is expanded.

clone_size: -
j_call: TRBJ2-3
v_call: TRBV2
d_call: -
cdr3_nt: TGTGCCAGCACCAAATCACGGGAGTTGGCAGATACGCAGTATTTT
cdr3_aa: CASTKSRELADTQYF

clone_size: -
j_call: TRBJ2-5
v_call: TRBV5-1
d_call: -
cdr3_nt: TGCGCCAGCAGCTTTGAGGAGACCCAGTACTTC
cdr3_aa: CASSFEETQYF

clone_size: -
j_call: TRBJ2-1
v_call: TRBV19
d_call: -
cdr3_nt: TGTGCCAGTAGTAAGCTACTACGGGGAAATGAGCAGTTCTTC
cdr3_aa: CASSKLLRGNEQFF

clone_size: -
j_call: TRBJ2-5
v_call: TRBV19
d_call: TRBD2
cdr3_nt: TGTGCCAGTAGTGGGGGGACTAGAGGAGAGACCCAGTACTTC
cdr3_aa: CASSGGTRGETQYF

clone_size: -
j_call: TRBJ2-5
v_call: TRBV28
d_call: TRBD1
cdr3_nt: TGTGCCAGCAGTTATTCGAGCAGGGGGCCTGAGACCCAGTACTTC
cdr3_aa: CASSYSSRGPETQYF

clone_size: -
j_call: TRBJ2-7
v_call: TRBV7-2
d_call: TRBD1
cdr3_nt: TGTGCCAGCAGCTTAGTATCTGAGACAGGGGAGATCGAGCAGTACTTC
cdr3_aa: CASSLVSETGEIEQYF

clone_size: -
j_call: TRBJ2-2
v_call: TRBV9
d_call: TRBD2
cdr3_nt: TGTGCCAGCAGCTCCGGGACTATTGTCGGGGAGCTGTTTTTT
cdr3_aa: CASSSGTIVGELFF

clone_size: -
j_call: TRBJ2-7
v_call: TRBV2
d_call: -
cdr3_nt: TGTGCCAGCAGTGGGTCCGCATCCCGCTCCTACGAGCAGTACTTC
cdr3_aa: CASSGSASRSYEQYF

clone_size: -
j_call: TRBJ2-2
v_call: TRBV2
d_call: TRBD2
cdr3_nt: TGTGCCAGCCTGGGGGGGGTGAACACCGGGGAGCTGTTTTTT
cdr3_aa: CASLGGVNTGELFF

clone_size: -
j_call: TRBJ1-1
v_call: TRBV19
d_call: -
cdr3_nt: TGTGCCAGTAGTATAACAGGTCACGCTTTCTTT
cdr3_aa: CASSITGHAFF

clone_size: -
j_call: TRBJ1-5
v_call: TRBV6-5
d_call: -
cdr3_nt: TGTGCCAGCACCGCCCGGGGGAGCAATCAGCCCCAGCATTTT
cdr3_aa: CASTARGSNQPQHF

clone_size: few
j_call: TRBJ2-2
v_call: TRBV5-5
d_call: TRBD2
cdr3_nt: TGTGCCAGCAGCTGGACTAGCGGGAGTATGACCGGGGAGCTGTTTTTT
cdr3_aa: CASSWTSGSMTGELFF

clone_size: -
j_call: TRBJ1-4
v_call: TRBV6-5
d_call: TRBD1
cdr3_nt: TGTGCCAGCAGTTATAGGGGGCTAACTAATGAAAAACTGTTTTTT
cdr3_aa: CASSYRGLTNEKLFF

clone_size: -
j_call: TRBJ2-7
v_call: TRBV19
d_call: -
cdr3_nt: TGTGCCAGTAGTAAAGGCGGCGGGATAATACTCTACGAGCAGTACTTC
cdr3_aa: CASSKGGGIILYEQYF

clone_size: -
j_call: TRBJ1-2
v_call: TRBV15
d_call: -
cdr3_nt: TGTGCCACCAGCTCCCTCGGAGGGAGAGACTATGGCTACACCTTC
cdr3_aa: CATSSLGGRDYGYTF

clone_size: -
j_call: TRBJ2-5
v_call: TRBV9
d_call: TRBD1
cdr3_nt: TGTGCCAGCAGCGAGGGACAGGGTCGAGACCAAGAGACCCAGTACTTC
cdr3_aa: CASSEGQGRDQETQYF

clone_size: -
j_call: TRBJ2-4
v_call: TRBV5-1
d_call: TRBD1
cdr3_nt: TGCGCCAGCAGGTCAACAGGGGGCTCGGGAAACATTCAGTACTTC
cdr3_aa: CASRSTGGSGNIQYF

clone_size: -
j_call: TRBJ1-1
v_call: TRBV5-1
d_call: -
cdr3_nt: TGCGCCAGCAGCTTGCTACCGGGGGAGGTATTGAACACTGAAGCTTTCTTT
cdr3_aa: CASSLLPGEVLNTEAFF

clone_size: -
j_call: TRBJ1-3
v_call: TRBV15
d_call: -
cdr3_nt: TGTGCCACCAGCAGAGAAAGGGGAAGGGGCGCTGGAAACACCATATATTTT
cdr3_aa: CATSRERGRGAGNTIYF

clone_size: -
j_call: TRBJ2-5
v_call: TRBV7-8
d_call: TRBD2
cdr3_nt: TGTGCCAGCAGCCCAGGCAGCGGGAGGGCCGGGGAGACCCAGTACTTC
cdr3_aa: CASSPGSGRAGETQYF

clone_size: -
j_call: TRBJ2-1
v_call: TRBV7-2
d_call: TRBD1
cdr3_nt: TGTGCCAGCAGCACAACAGGGGGCCGGTACAATGAGCAGTTCTTC
cdr3_aa: CASSTTGGRYNEQFF

clone_size: -
j_call: TRBJ2-1
v_call: TRBV19
d_call: -
cdr3_nt: TGTGCCAGTAGTATAGACCCTGACACCAGGGTCTTATTTGAGCAGTTCTTC
cdr3_aa: CASSIDPDTRVLFEQFF

clone_size: -
j_call: TRBJ2-2
v_call: TRBV5-1
d_call: TRBD2
cdr3_nt: TGCGCCAGCAGCCCCTCGGGACTAGCGAAGAACACCGGGGAGCTGTTTTTT
cdr3_aa: CASSPSGLAKNTGELFF

clone_size: -
j_call: TRBJ2-2
v_call: TRBV30
d_call: -
cdr3_nt: TGTGCCTGGAACGGGGGGCGCACCGGGGAGCTGTTTTTT
cdr3_aa: CAWNGGRTGELFF

clone_size: -
j_call: TRBJ2-5
v_call: TRBV2
d_call: TRBD1
cdr3_nt: TGTGCCAGCAGTGTTGAGGACAGGGAGGACCTAGAGACCCAGTACTTC
cdr3_aa: CASSVEDREDLETQYF

clone_size: -
j_call: TRBJ2-2
v_call: TRBV6-5
d_call: -
cdr3_nt: TGTGCCAGCAGCCACCGGGTCGGCACCGGGGAGCTGTTTTTT
cdr3_aa: CASSHRVGTGELFF

clone_size: once
j_call: TRBJ2-1
v_call: TRBV19
d_call: TRBD2
cdr3_nt: TGTGCCAGTAGTCCCGGGACTAGCAGTTACAATGAGCAGTTCTTC
cdr3_aa: CASSPGTSSYNEQFF

clone_size: -
j_call: TRBJ1-2
v_call: TRBV15
d_call: TRBD1
cdr3_nt: TGTGCCACCAGCGCTAGGACAGGGGGAGAGGATGGCTACACCTTC
cdr3_aa: CATSARTGGEDGYTF